This T cell receptor (beta chain) was recorded in a study of blood T cell repertoires in COVID-19 (dated by TCRdb to between 2020 and 2021). Describing the broader study: Samples from collaborators originated in the United States, Italy and Spain and spanned both the acute and convalescent phases of COVID-19. Deeply sampled blood TCRbeta repertoires from subjects exposed to, actively infected with, or recovered from COVID-19 were included in the dataset. HLA class I and class II types, where available, came from metadata supplied by the sample provider rather than from assay-based typing. Nearly every sample came with metadata listing a de-identified subject ID, COVID-19 status, age in years and sex. A freely available public database, intended as a resource for researchers studying the immune response to SARS-CoV-2, is where the repertoires were released. Samples were obtained from the ongoing ImmuneRACE study (first 160 participants) and from 1,200 or so subjects provided by 6 global collaborators. The prospective study material was composed of cDNA or gDNA derived from T cells, B-cell-depleted T cells, or PBMCs.

The immunoSEQ Assay, a bias-controlled multiplex PCR, was used to amplify TCRbeta CDR3 regions from genomic DNA. As for how the authors treated the data: Within the assay, amplification of reference gene primers was used to estimate how many nucleated cells each sample contained. Sequence reads were collapsed and filtered to measure the absolute abundance of every unique TCRbeta CDR3 rearrangement. Productive Simpson clonality was computed per sample as the square root of Simpson's diversity index over productive rearrangements. The table was pulled from immuneACCESS by TCRdb, which kept in-frame rearrangements only. Such tables lose some clones; where checked, under half of the loss comes from unresolved V genes, and the rest has no known cause. V, J and clone size reflect that table, while D and trimming were determined from the DNA. This sample gives over 250,000 clones in total; 80% to 95% of them show up just once. The top ten clones comprise 2.2% of the sample.

As to this clone: It lacks a known antigen. Per-base qualities were not stored, and no clone one base away is much larger.

General findings and caveats noted by the study authors: The amount of clinical and demographic metadata varied by source and participant and was provided uncurated.

In Seattle, one collaborating source enrolled patients while the infection was active and tracked those patients longitudinally over the course of disease. Collaborating institutions collected whole blood in K2EDTA tubes following their own protocols. For TCRbeta analysis, collaborators shipped samples in one of three forms: frozen whole blood, isolated PBMCs, or DNA extracted from either of those sample types. Sequencing used peripheral blood. This sequence originates from a woman aged 30 to 39 with COVID-19, enrolled during active disease.

CDR3 loop: CSVNPSGGSYNEQFF. The sequenced DNA: TGCAGCGTAAATCCCAGCGGGGGGTCCTACAATGAGCAGTTCTTC. The sequence joins TRBV29-1 to TRBJ2-1; 9 of the junction bases match TRBD2. V is trimmed back by 6 bases and J by 1 base, and the junction contains 7 bases that no gene match accounts for. From its cysteine to its phenylalanine, the CDR3 spans 15 amino acids. Kept here is only the CDR3 DNA, which spans 45 bases and is read in frame from base 1. As encoded in the germline V gene, CDR1 is SQVTM while CDR2 is ANQGSEA.